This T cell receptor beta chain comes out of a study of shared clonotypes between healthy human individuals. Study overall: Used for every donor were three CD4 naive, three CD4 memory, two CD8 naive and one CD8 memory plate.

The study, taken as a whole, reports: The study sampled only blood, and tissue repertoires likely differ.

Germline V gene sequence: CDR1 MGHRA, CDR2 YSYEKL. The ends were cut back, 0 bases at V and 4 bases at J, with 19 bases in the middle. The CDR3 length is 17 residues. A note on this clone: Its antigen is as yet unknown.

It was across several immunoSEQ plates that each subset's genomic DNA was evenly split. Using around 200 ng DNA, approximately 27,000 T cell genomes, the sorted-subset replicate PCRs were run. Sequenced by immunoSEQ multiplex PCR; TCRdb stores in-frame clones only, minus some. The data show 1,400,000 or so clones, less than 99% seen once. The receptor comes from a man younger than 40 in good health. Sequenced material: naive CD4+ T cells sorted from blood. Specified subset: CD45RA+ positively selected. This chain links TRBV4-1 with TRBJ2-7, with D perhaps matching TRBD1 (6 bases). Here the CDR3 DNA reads TGCGCCAGCAGCCAAGACCTCCCCTTGGACAGTACGTACGAGCAGTACTTC. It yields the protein CASSQDLPLDSTYEQYF.